Each of the 5 T cell receptor beta chains below was sequenced from the same sample in a study of cytomegalovirus exposure and HLA in healthy donors. The repertoire was sequenced with immunoSEQ multiplex PCR; TCRdb's copy has only in-frame clones and lacks some. This sample has over 150,000 clones, with less than 90% found just once. Sequenced sample: PBMCs. The receptors come from a woman in her twenties or thirties in good health and CMV-seronegative.

J is TRBJ2-1 and V is TRBV7-9; TRBD2 aligns across 9 bases. CDR3 length: 15 residues. The V gene end was trimmed by 3 bases and the J gene end by 10 bases; junction bases not matched to a gene: 10. Looked up from germline, CDR1 is SEHNR and CDR2 is FQNEAQ (reference sequence). CDR3 protein: CASSFRREGRREQFF. The CDR3 DNA is TGTGCCAGCAGCTTCCGGCGGGAGGGCCGTCGCGAGCAGTTCTTC.

The chain combines TRBV9 with TRBJ2-1; 7 bases fit TRBD1. The CDR3 has 14 amino acids. With V trimmed by 4 bases and J by 4 bases, 5 bases remained unmatched. Germline V gene data show CDR1 as SGDLS and CDR2 as YYNGEE. The CDR3 loop reads CASSQGQEYNEQFF. CDR3 DNA sequence: TGTGCCAGCAGCCAAGGACAGGAGTACAATGAGCAGTTCTTC. The whole variable domain, remainder taken from reference TRBV9 and TRBJ2-1, is DSGVTQTPKHLITATGQRVTLRCSPRSGDLSVYWYQQSLDQGLQFLIQYYNGEERAKGNILERFSAQQFPDLHSELNLSSLELGDSALYFCASSQGQEYNEQFFGPGTRLTVL.

The chain carries TRBV28 and TRBJ2-3; 12 bases align to TRBD2. V dropped 5 bases and J dropped 2; count of bases not matched to a gene: 14. The CDR3 has 19 residues. Looked up from germline, CDR1 is MDHEN and CDR2 is SYDVKM. The CDR3 DNA reads as TGTGCCAGCAGTCCCGGACTAGCGGGAAGACCGATTAACACAGATACGCAGTATTTT. This gives the protein CASSPGLAGRPINTDTQYF.

The rearrangement joins TRBV5-4 to TRBJ2-3, with 13 bases identical to TRBD2. V shed 2 bases and J 3 bases; nucleotides not matched to a gene: 6. CDR3 length equals 17 residues. Germline V gives CDR1 SGHNT, CDR2 YYREEE (reference sequence). As DNA, the CDR3 is TGTGCCAGCAGCTTTAGACTAGCGGGGGGTGCGACAGATACGCAGTATTTT. It encodes CASSFRLAGGATDTQYF.

The V and J genes are TRBV4-3 and TRBJ2-2; TRBD2 aligns across 11 bases. Germline V gene lookup returns CDR1 LGHNA and CDR2 YSLEER. This CDR3 is built from 17 residues. With 5 bases clipped from V and 0 bases from J, the junction kept 5 bases outside the gene matches. This chain's CDR3 is CASSWGLAVANTGELFF. The CDR3 DNA is TGCGCCAGCAGCTGGGGACTAGCGGTCGCGAACACCGGGGAGCTGTTTTTT.